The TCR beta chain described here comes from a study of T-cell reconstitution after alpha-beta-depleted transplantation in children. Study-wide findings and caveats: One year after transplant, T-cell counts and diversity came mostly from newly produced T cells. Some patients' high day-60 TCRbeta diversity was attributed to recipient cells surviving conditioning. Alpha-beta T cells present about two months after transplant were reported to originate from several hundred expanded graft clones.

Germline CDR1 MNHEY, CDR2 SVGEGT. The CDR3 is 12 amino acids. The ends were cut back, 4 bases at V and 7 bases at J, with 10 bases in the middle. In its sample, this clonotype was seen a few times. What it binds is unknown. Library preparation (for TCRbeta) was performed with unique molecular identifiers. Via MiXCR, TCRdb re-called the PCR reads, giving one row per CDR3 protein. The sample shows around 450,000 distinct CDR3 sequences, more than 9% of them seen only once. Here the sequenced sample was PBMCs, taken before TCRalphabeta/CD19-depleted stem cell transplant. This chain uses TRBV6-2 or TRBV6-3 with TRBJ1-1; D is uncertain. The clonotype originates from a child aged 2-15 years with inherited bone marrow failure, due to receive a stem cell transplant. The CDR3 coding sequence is TGTGCCAGCAGTTCCTGGGTCTATGAAGCTTTCTTT. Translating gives CASSSWVYEAFF.